A single sample is the source of the 28 T cell receptor beta chains below, sequenced in a study of blood T cell repertoires in COVID-19. Sequencing used immunoSEQ multiplex PCR; TCRdb keeps in-frame clones, though not all of them. The sample has around 75,000 clones; roughly 80% are singletons. The sample taken for sequencing was peripheral blood. These receptors came from a man aged 50-59 years with COVID-19, enrolled during active disease.

The genes are TRBV19 and TRBJ2-5, with 8 bases fitting TRBD1. CDR3 length: 14 amino acids. CDR1 LNHDA and CDR2 SQIVND come from the germline V gene (reference sequence). The trim removed 5 bases at V and 5 bases at J, leaving 7 bases unmatched. The CDR3 reads CASSSRTGSETQYF. As DNA, the CDR3 is TGTGCCAGTAGTTCCAGGACAGGGTCGGAGACCCAGTACTTC.

The chain couples TRBV6-6 to TRBJ2-7, with a tentative D call TRBD1 (5 bases). The CDR3 consists of 11 residues. Looked up from germline, CDR1 is MNHNY and CDR2 is SVGAGI (reference sequence). The V end lost 6 bases, the J end lost 3 bases, and 6 bases lay between the germline ends. The CDR3 region is CASRRGYEQYF. The CDR3 DNA is TGTGCCAGCAGAAGGGGCTACGAGCAGTACTTC.

V usage is TRBV28 and J usage is TRBJ2-5, with D maybe TRBD2 (5 bases). The germline V gene has CDR1 MDHEN and CDR2 SYDVKM. The CDR3 loop spans 14 amino acids. Trimming left V 2 bases short and J 4 bases short, with 11 bases between. The CDR3 bases are TGTGCCAGCAGTTTAGGCGGGTTTGCAGAGACCCAGTACTTC. It codes for CASSLGGFAETQYF.

This sequence joins TRBV5-1 and TRBJ1-5; TRBD1 matches 11 bases. The V gene end was trimmed by 4 bases and the J gene end by 5 bases; junction bases not matched to a gene: 5. Germline-derived CDR1 and CDR2 are SGHRS and YFSETQ. CDR3 length: 15 residues. The chain's CDR3 is CASSLGQGAHQPQHF. In DNA form, the CDR3 reads TGCGCCAGCAGCCTAGGACAGGGGGCTCATCAGCCCCAGCATTTT.

The chain carries TRBV5-1 and TRBJ2-7; D remains ambiguous. Germline V gives CDR1 SGHRS, CDR2 YFSETQ. CDR3 size: 14 residues. Trimming took off 6 bases at V and 3 bases at J, with 16 bases between the two ends. The CDR3 reads CASKVAAGRYEQYF. CDR3 nucleotides: TGCGCCAGCAAAGTTGCCGCAGGCCGCTACGAGCAGTACTTC.

The chain uses TRBV7-9 and TRBJ1-4; D unresolved. The CDR3 totals 14 residues. Per germline, CDR1 SEHNR and CDR2 FQNEAQ (reference sequence). V was cut by 5 bases and J by 8 bases, with 15 bases left in between. The CDR3 DNA follows: TGTGCCAGCAGCGAAAGCCCGGGTTTAGAAAAACTGTTTTTT. It codes for CASSESPGLEKLFF.

The chain uses TRBV18 and TRBJ1-2; 9 positions match TRBD1. V lost 7 bases to trimming and J lost 7 bases; unmatched junction nucleotides: 10. Germline CDR1 is KGHSH and CDR2 is LQKENI. The CDR3 loop spans 14 amino acids. DNA of the CDR3: TGTGCCAGCTTACAGACAGGGGGAGGAGGTGGCTACACCTTC. The encoded protein is CASLQTGGGGGYTF.

V gene TRBV4-3 combines with J gene TRBJ2-3; 10 positions agree with TRBD1. Germline values: CDR1 LGHNA, CDR2 YSLEER. After removal of 3 bases from V and 2 bases from J, the junction contained 8 bases not matched to a gene. The CDR3 contains 17 residues. In DNA, the CDR3 is TGCGCCAGCAGCCAGGACCGGGACAGGGGAATCACAGATACGCAGTATTTT. Translating gives CASSQDRDRGITDTQYF.

This clone has only one observation. This sequence joins TRBV4-1 and TRBJ1-6, with a tentative D call TRBD1 (6 bases). Germline CDR1 and CDR2: MGHRA and YSYEKL. The CDR3 runs 17 residues. Trimming shortened V by 1 base and J by 7 bases, and 17 bases separated the two germline ends. CDR3 residues: CASSQGAQGFGNSPLHF. The CDR3, as DNA: TGCGCCAGCAGCCAAGGCGCCCAGGGGTTTGGGAATTCACCCCTCCACTTT.

The chain is built from TRBV7-9 and TRBJ2-5; 13 bases agree with TRBD2. The CDR3 has 17 residues. J lost 2 bases, V lost 4 bases, and 7 bases had no gene match. The V gene's germline CDR1 is SEHNR and CDR2 FQNEAQ (reference sequence). The CDR3 DNA reads TGTGCCAGCAGCTCCGTCCCGGGACTAGCGGGGCAAGAGACCCAGTACTTC. Encoded protein: CASSSVPGLAGQETQYF.

This sequence joins TRBV5-4 and TRBJ1-4; D remains ambiguous. Trimming took 4 bases from V and 10 from J, leaving 17 bases between them. The CDR3 length is 14 residues. Germline V lookup: CDR1 SGHNT, CDR2 YYREEE (reference sequence). CDR3 residues: CASSPDRDYRKLFF. Written as DNA, the CDR3 is TGTGCCAGCAGCCCTGACCGGGATTATAGAAAACTGTTTTTT.

This chain links TRBV13 with TRBJ1-6; 7 bases are a match to TRBD1. The V gene's germline CDR1 is PRHDT and CDR2 FYEKMQ (reference sequence). CDR3 length equals 17 residues. Germline trimming cut 6 bases from V and 3 bases from J; bases unmatched to any gene: 11. The CDR3: CASSSWTGDIYNSPLHF. DNA of the CDR3: TGTGCCAGCAGTTCCTGGACAGGCGATATCTATAATTCACCCCTCCACTTT.

This clone came up a few times. CDR3 nucleotides: TGCGCCAGCAGCCTTTCAAGGACAGGGGTCGAAAAACTGTTTTTT. Amino acid sequence: CASSLSRTGVEKLFF. This chain connects TRBV4-3 to TRBJ1-4, with 9 bases aligning to TRBD1. The CDR3 spans 15 residues. Trimming took 4 bases from V and 8 from J; bases not matched to a gene: 8. Germline lookup yields CDR1 LGHNA and CDR2 YSLEER.

This rearrangement joins TRBV7-9 to TRBJ1-4; maybe TRBD1 (5 bases). This CDR3 has 15 amino acids. Germline assignment: CDR1 SEHNR and CDR2 FQNEAQ (reference sequence). V lost 5 bases, J lost 1 base, and 11 bases lay in between. The CDR3 reads CASSPTQGTNEKLFF. CDR3 coding DNA: TGTGCCAGCAGCCCGACGCAGGGAACTAATGAAAAACTGTTTTTT.

The V call is TRBV21-1, the J call TRBJ2-7; the D call TRBD2 from the table was never checked on the DNA. TRBV21-1 is deemed a pseudogene. This CDR3 comprises 16 residues. The CDR3 DNA sequence: TGTGCCAGCAGCACTTTTCCTGGGAGGGAGCCTTACGAGCAGTACTTC. Protein: CASSTFPGREPYEQYF.

The genes are TRBV20-1 and TRBJ2-1; D ambiguous. The CDR3 is made up of 11 amino acids. Germline CDR1 DFQATT, CDR2 SNEGSKA (reference sequence). Between the trimmed V and J ends, which lost 2 bases and 4 bases, there was a span of 3 bases. The chain's CDR3 is CSARQYNEQFF. CDR3 sequence (DNA): TGCAGTGCTAGACAGTACAATGAGCAGTTCTTC.

J is TRBJ2-7 and V is TRBV11-3, with 14 bases matching TRBD2. The CDR3 spans 15 residues. Germline lookup yields CDR1 SGHNT and CDR2 YENEEA. V was clipped by 3 bases and J by 2 bases; unmatched bases: 0. The CDR3: CASSLTSGGAYEQYF. For the CDR3, the DNA is TGTGCCAGCAGCTTGACTAGCGGGGGGGCCTACGAGCAGTACTTC.

The chain uses TRBV10-3 and TRBJ2-7, with D possibly TRBD1 on 5 matching bases. The CDR3 runs to 15 residues. V was shortened by 4 bases and J by 0 bases, with 13 bases between the two germline ends. Germline assignment: CDR1 ENHRY and CDR2 SYGVKD. The DNA for the CDR3 is TGTGCCATCAGTGGGGGCTCCGGAAGCTCCTACGAGCAGTACTTC. Translated, it gives CAISGGSGSSYEQYF.

The chain recombines TRBV19 with TRBJ2-7; TRBD1 might be the D (6 bases). This CDR3 contains 13 residues. Trimming removed 10 bases from V and 2 bases from J, with 15 bases in between. Looked up from germline, CDR1 is LNHDA and CDR2 is SQIVND (reference sequence). The CDR3 is CATAGDGTYEQYF. CDR3 bases: TGTGCCACCGCAGGGGATGGAACCTACGAGCAGTACTTC.

This sequence joins TRBV12-5 and TRBJ2-5, with D possibly being TRBD1 (6 bases). Germline assignment: CDR1 LGHNT and CDR2 FRNRAP. The CDR3 has 15 amino acids. V gave up 1 base and J gave up 2 bases, with 11 bases separating them. CDR3 nucleotides: TGTGCTAGTGGTTTGGGACTCGACAGGCAAGAGACCCAGTACTTC. Translating it yields CASGLGLDRQETQYF.

This chain connects TRBV5-1 to TRBJ2-2, with TRBD1 matching 8 bases. Germline loops: CDR1 SGHRS, CDR2 YFSETQ. CDR3 length equals 15 residues. V lost 4 bases to trimming and J lost 4 bases; unmatched junction nucleotides: 6. The DNA for the CDR3 is TGCGCCAGCAGCCTTAGACAGGGGACCACCGGGGAGCTGTTTTTT. This gives the protein CASSLRQGTTGELFF.

The chain combines TRBV5-1 with TRBJ1-3; tentative D call: TRBD1 (6 bases). The CDR3 sequence is 16 residues long. The germline V and J ends were trimmed by 0 bases and 4 bases, with 14 bases remaining between them. Germline lookup yields CDR1 SGHRS and CDR2 YFSETQ. CDR3 nucleotides: TGCGCCAGCAGCTTGGTCAGGGGCCATCGCGGAAACACCATATATTTT. Protein product: CASSLVRGHRGNTIYF.

This chain uses TRBV2 with TRBJ2-2; D possibly corresponds to TRBD2 (5 bases). The CDR3 is 13 residues long. V was cut by 5 bases and J by 8 bases, with 12 bases left in between. The germline V gene encodes CDR1 SNHLY and CDR2 FYNNEI. CDR3 in DNA: TGTGCCAGCAGTTTGAGGGAAGGTGGGGAGCTGTTTTTT. Translation: CASSLREGGELFF.

The rearrangement uses TRBV3-1 (or the pseudogene TRBV3-2) and TRBJ2-1; D is perhaps TRBD2 (5 bases). V gave up 4 bases and J gave up 7 bases, with 8 bases separating them. CDR3 length equals 12 residues. Germline loops: CDR1 LGHDT, CDR2 YNNKEL (reference sequence). For the CDR3, the DNA is TGTGCCAGCAGCCTCCGGAGGAATGAGCAGTTCTTC. Residues: CASSLRRNEQFF.

This chain links TRBV18 with TRBJ2-5; possibly TRBD2 for D (5 bases). CDR1 and CDR2 (germline): KGHSH, LQKENI. The CDR3 has 16 residues. V shed 0 bases and J shed 5 bases, with 16 bases lying between them. The CDR3 protein is CASSPPLGKGGETQYF. CDR3 in DNA: TGTGCCAGCTCACCACCGCTTGGGAAAGGCGGGGAGACCCAGTACTTC.

With respect to this clone: The junction departs from the called germline gene at one end, perhaps through a read error. The CDR3 region is CASRLDIYGYTF. As DNA, the CDR3 is TGTGCCAGCAGATTAGACATCTATGGCTACACCTTC. The chain joins TRBV12-3 or TRBV12-4 to TRBJ1-2; D ambiguous. CDR3 size: 12 residues.

The V gene is TRBV7-9, the J gene TRBJ2-7; maybe TRBD1 (6 bases). Germline V gives CDR1 SEHNR, CDR2 FQNEAQ (reference sequence). Trimming shortened V by 5 bases and J by 5 bases, and 13 bases separated the two germline ends. CDR3 length: 13 amino acids. The CDR3 is CASSAQGFNEQYF. CDR3 coding DNA: TGTGCCAGCAGCGCCCAGGGGTTCAACGAGCAGTACTTC. Looking up the rest from reference TRBV7-9 and TRBJ2-7 gives the full variable domain: DTGVSQNPRHKITKRGQNVTFRCDPISEHNRLYWYRQTLGQGPEFLTYFQNEAQLEKSRLLSDRFSAERPKGSFSTLEIQRTEQGDSAMYLCASSAQGFNEQYFGPGTRLTVT.

V is TRBV5-6 and J is TRBJ2-5; D is possibly TRBD1 (6 bases). The CDR3 length is 16 residues. The germline V gene encodes CDR1 SGHDT and CDR2 YYEEEE. V lost 0 bases and J 4 bases, leaving 16 bases between the germline ends. CDR3 amino acids: CASSLAAGAPTETQYF. CDR3 nucleotides: TGTGCCAGCAGCTTGGCGGCAGGGGCCCCGACAGAGACCCAGTACTTC. The entire variable domain, with the rest obtained from reference TRBV5-6 and TRBJ2-5, is as follows: DAGVTQSPTHLIKTRGQQVTLRCSPKSGHDTVSWYQQALGQGPQFIFQYYEEEERQRGNFPDRFSGHQFPNYSSELNVNALLLGDSALYLCASSLAAGAPTETQYFGPGTRLLVL.